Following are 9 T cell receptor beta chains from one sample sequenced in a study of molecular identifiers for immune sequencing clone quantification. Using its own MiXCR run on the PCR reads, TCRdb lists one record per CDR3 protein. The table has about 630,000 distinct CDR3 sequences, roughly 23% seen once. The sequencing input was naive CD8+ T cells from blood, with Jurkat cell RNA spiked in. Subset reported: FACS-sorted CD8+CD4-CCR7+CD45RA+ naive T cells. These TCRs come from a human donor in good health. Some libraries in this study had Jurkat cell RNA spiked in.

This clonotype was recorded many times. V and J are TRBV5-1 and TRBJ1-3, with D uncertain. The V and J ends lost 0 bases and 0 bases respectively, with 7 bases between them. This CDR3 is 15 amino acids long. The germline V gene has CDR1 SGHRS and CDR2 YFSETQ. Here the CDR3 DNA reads TGCGCCAGCAGCTTGGAGGCCTACTCTGGAAACACCATATATTTT. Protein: CASSLEAYSGNTIYF.

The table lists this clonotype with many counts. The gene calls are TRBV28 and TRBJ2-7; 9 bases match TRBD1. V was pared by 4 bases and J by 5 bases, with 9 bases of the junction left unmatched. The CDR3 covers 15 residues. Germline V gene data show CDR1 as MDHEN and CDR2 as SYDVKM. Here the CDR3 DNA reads TGTGCCAGCAGTTCCCCGGGGACAGGGATAGACGAGCAGTACTTC. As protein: CASSSPGTGIDEQYF.

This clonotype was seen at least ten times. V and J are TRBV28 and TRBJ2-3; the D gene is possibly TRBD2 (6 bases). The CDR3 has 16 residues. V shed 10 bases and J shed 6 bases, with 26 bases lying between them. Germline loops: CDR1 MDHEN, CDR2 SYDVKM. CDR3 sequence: CAITPNRGIWGDTQYF. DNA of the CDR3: TGTGCCATCACCCCGAATCGGGGGATATGGGGCGATACGCAGTATTTT.

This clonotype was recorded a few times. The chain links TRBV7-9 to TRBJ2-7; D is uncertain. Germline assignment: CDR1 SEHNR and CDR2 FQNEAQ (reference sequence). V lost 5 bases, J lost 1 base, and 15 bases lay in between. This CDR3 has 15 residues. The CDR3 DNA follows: TGTGCCAGCAGCCCCTGGCACGGCAGGTCCTACGAGCAGTACTTC. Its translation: CASSPWHGRSYEQYF.

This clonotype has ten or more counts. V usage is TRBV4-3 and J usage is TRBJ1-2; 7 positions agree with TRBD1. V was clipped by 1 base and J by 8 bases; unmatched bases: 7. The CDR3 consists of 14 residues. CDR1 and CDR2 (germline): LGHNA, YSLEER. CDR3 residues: CASSQGTGVRGYTF. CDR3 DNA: TGCGCCAGCAGCCAAGGAACAGGGGTTAGGGGCTACACCTTC.

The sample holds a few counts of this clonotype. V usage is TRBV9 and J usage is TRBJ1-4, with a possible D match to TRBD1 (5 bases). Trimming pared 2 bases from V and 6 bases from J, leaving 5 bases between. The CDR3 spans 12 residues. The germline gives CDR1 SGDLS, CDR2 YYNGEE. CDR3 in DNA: TGTGCCAGCAGCGTGGGGGATGAAAAACTGTTTTTT. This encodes CASSVGDEKLFF.

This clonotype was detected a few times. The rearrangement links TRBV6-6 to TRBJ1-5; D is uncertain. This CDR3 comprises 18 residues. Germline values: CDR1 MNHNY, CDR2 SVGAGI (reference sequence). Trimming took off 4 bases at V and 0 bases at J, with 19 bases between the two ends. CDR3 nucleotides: TGTGCCAGCAGTTGGAACGACTTGCTCGGTTATAGCAATCAGCCCCAGCATTTT. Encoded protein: CASSWNDLLGYSNQPQHF.

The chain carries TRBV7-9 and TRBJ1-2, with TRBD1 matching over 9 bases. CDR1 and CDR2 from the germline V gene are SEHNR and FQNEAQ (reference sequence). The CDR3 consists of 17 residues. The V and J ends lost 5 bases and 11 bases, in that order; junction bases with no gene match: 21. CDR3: CASSPPVGGTGSFGYTF. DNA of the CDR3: TGTGCCAGCAGCCCTCCGGTCGGCGGGACAGGGTCTTTTGGTTACACCTTC.

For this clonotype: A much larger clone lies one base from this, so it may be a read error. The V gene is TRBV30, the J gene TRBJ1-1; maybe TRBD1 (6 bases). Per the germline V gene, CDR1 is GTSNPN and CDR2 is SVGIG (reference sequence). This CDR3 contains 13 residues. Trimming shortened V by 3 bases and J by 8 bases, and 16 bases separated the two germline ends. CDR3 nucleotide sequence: TGTGCCTGGAGCGTTGAACAGGGAGCAGAAGCTTTCTTT. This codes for CAWSVEQGAEAFF.